The 21 T cell receptor beta chains below come from one sample, sequenced in a study of technical replicates of blood from several donors. Libraries were prepared by immunoSEQ multiplex PCR; TCRdb keeps only in-frame clonotypes and omits some of them. The data contain roughly 85,000 clones, 94% of them singletons. The sample consisted of T cells isolated from PBMCs. Source of these receptors: a human donor in good health.

The J gene is TRBJ2-7, the V gene TRBV5-6; no definite D call. This CDR3 comprises 12 residues. V lost 6 bases and J lost 3, with 10 bases in between. Germline V gives CDR1 SGHDT, CDR2 YYEEEE. CDR3 nucleotide sequence: TGTGCCAGCACCGCTTACGGCTACGAGCAGTACTTC. This encodes CASTAYGYEQYF.

The chain has TRBV19 and TRBJ2-7; the match to TRBD2 covers 13 bases. The CDR3 consists of 15 residues. Germline lookup yields CDR1 LNHDA and CDR2 SQIVND (reference sequence). V was clipped by 4 bases and J by 2 bases; unmatched bases: 2. The CDR3 loop is CASSRGLAGAYEQYF. The CDR3 DNA reads TGTGCCAGTAGTAGAGGACTAGCGGGAGCCTACGAGCAGTACTTC.

The chain links TRBV4-1 to TRBJ1-1; TRBD1 matches at 10 bases. The CDR3 runs 17 residues. Germline CDR1 is MGHRA and CDR2 is YSYEKL. The V and J ends lost 1 base and 6 bases, in that order; junction bases with no gene match: 11. CDR3 bases: TGCGCCAGCAGCCAAGTTACAAGGGACAGGGGTACGCCTGAAGCTTTCTTT. Translated, it gives CASSQVTRDRGTPEAFF.

The V and J genes are TRBV19 and TRBJ2-2, with no clear D. V was cut by 5 bases and J by 4 bases, with 11 bases left in between. The CDR3 covers 14 residues. The V gene's germline CDR1 is LNHDA and CDR2 SQIVND (reference sequence). DNA of the CDR3: TGTGCCAGTAGTTGGTCAGGTTCCACCGGGGAGCTGTTTTTT. Its translation is CASSWSGSTGELFF.

The CDR3 sequence: CASVFSWGQTEAFF. The CDR3, as DNA: TGCGCCAGCGTATTTAGTTGGGGGCAAACTGAAGCTTTCTTT. The V gene is TRBV4-1, the J gene TRBJ1-1; a weak D match, TRBD1 (6 bases). The V end lost 8 bases, the J end lost 5 bases, and 18 bases lay between the germline ends. The CDR3 totals 14 residues. Germline V gene sequence: CDR1 MGHRA, CDR2 YSYEKL.

The chain carries TRBV7-9 and TRBJ1-1; tentatively, D is TRBD1 (5 bases). Germline lookup yields CDR1 SEHNR and CDR2 FQNEAQ (reference sequence). The CDR3 has 14 amino acids. Trimming removed 5 bases from V and 7 bases from J, with 17 bases in between. The CDR3 sequence is CASSGGTASLEAFF. The CDR3 DNA reads as TGTGCCAGCAGCGGAGGGACCGCTTCACTTGAAGCTTTCTTT.

V usage is TRBV4-2 and J usage is TRBJ1-2; D possibly corresponds to TRBD1 (5 bases). V was pared by 5 bases and J by 4 bases, with 23 bases between. This CDR3 is built from 17 residues. Germline-derived CDR1 and CDR2 are LGHNA and YNFKEQ. The CDR3 is CASSSQPGGAELYGYTF. CDR3 DNA: TGTGCCAGCAGCTCCCAGCCGGGGGGAGCGGAACTCTATGGCTACACCTTC.

This chain links TRBV5-1 with TRBJ2-5; perhaps TRBD2 as D (5 bases). Per germline, CDR1 SGHRS and CDR2 YFSETQ. V lost 8 bases, J lost 1 base, and 21 bases lay in between. This CDR3 contains 16 residues. The CDR3 DNA reads TGCGCCAGACTCGGCGTTCGGGAAGACGCCCAAGAGACCCAGTACTTC. This codes for CARLGVREDAQETQYF.

The chain couples TRBV6-5 to TRBJ1-1; a possible D gene is TRBD1 (6 bases). The CDR3 is made up of 13 amino acids. Deletions cut 0 bases from V and 7 bases from J, with 9 bases between. From germline, CDR1 is MNHEY and CDR2 SVGAGI. The CDR3 coding sequence is TGTGCCAGCAGTTACTCGGGGGGGCTTGAAGCTTTCTTT. Its protein product is CASSYSGGLEAFF.

This clone was detected once. The CDR3 DNA is TGTGCCAGCAGCCCCCGGACTAGCGGGAGATATCAAGAGACCCAGTACTTC. It translates to CASSPRTSGRYQETQYF. The chain joins TRBV7-2 to TRBJ2-5, with TRBD2 matching 13 bases. This CDR3 spans 17 amino acids. Germline V gene data show CDR1 as SGHTA and CDR2 as FQGNSA. V shed 5 bases, J shed 2 bases, and the junction held 8 bases outside the gene matches.

V gene TRBV5-1 combines with J gene TRBJ1-2; TRBD1 agrees at 8 bases. There are 17 residues in the CDR3. The V and J ends lost 4 bases and 0 bases, in that order; junction bases with no gene match: 11. Germline CDR1 and CDR2: SGHRS and YFSETQ. The CDR3 sequence is CASSPQDRVGANYGYTF. The CDR3 bases are TGCGCCAGCAGCCCCCAGGACAGGGTGGGGGCTAACTATGGCTACACCTTC. The full variable domain, with the rest looked up from reference TRBV5-1 and TRBJ1-2, is KAGVTQTPRYLIKTRGQQVTLSCSPISGHRSVSWYQQTPGQGLQFLFEYFSETQRNKGNFPGRFSGRQFSNSRSEMNVSTLELGDSALYLCASSPQDRVGANYGYTFGSGTRLTVV.

This sequence joins TRBV10-3 and TRBJ1-5; maybe TRBD1 (6 bases). CDR3 length equals 15 residues. With 4 bases removed from V and 4 bases from J, the gap between germline ends came to 14 bases. Germline-derived CDR1 and CDR2 are ENHRY and SYGVKD. CDR3 DNA: TGTGCCATCAGTGGTCAGGGGACCCCTAATCAGCCCCAGCATTTT. Protein sequence: CAISGQGTPNQPQHF.

This clone has a single count. V usage is TRBV28 and J usage is TRBJ2-2; 8 bases agree with TRBD1. In germline, CDR1 is MDHEN, CDR2 SYDVKM. This CDR3 spans 14 amino acids. The V gene end was trimmed by 8 bases and the J gene end by 5 bases; junction bases not matched to a gene: 7. CDR3 coding DNA: TGTGCCAGCTTTCCGGGACAGGCGACCGGGGAGCTGTTTTTT. Its translation: CASFPGQATGELFF. The full variable domain, with the rest looked up from reference TRBV28 and TRBJ2-2, is DVKVTQSSRYLVKRTGEKVFLECVQDMDHENMFWYRQDPGLGLRLIYFSYDVKMKEKGDIPEGYSVSREKKERFSLILESASTNQTSMYLCASFPGQATGELFFGEGSRLTVL.

The chain recombines TRBV10-3 with TRBJ2-7, with D tentatively TRBD1 (6 bases). Germline V gene lookup returns CDR1 ENHRY and CDR2 SYGVKD. The length of the CDR3 is 12 residues. V was pared by 8 bases and J by 3 bases, with 11 bases between. As DNA, the CDR3 is TGTGCCATCTCGTCCAGGGGCTACGAGCAGTACTTC. Its protein product is CAISSRGYEQYF.

CDR3 amino acids: CASSLSSNEQFF. DNA for the CDR3: TGTGCCAGCAGTTTATCCAGCAATGAGCAGTTCTTC. The V call is TRBV28, the J call TRBJ2-1; D is undetermined. The V and J ends lost 1 base and 6 bases respectively, with 4 bases between them. The CDR3 contains 12 residues. Germline V gives CDR1 MDHEN, CDR2 SYDVKM. Together with reference TRBV28 and TRBJ2-1, the CDR3 gives the full variable domain: DVKVTQSSRYLVKRTGEKVFLECVQDMDHENMFWYRQDPGLGLRLIYFSYDVKMKEKGDIPEGYSVSREKKERFSLILESASTNQTSMYLCASSLSSNEQFFGPGTRLTVL.

CDR3 in amino acids: CASSGGRGYEQYF. In nucleotides, the CDR3 is TGTGCCAGCAGCGGCGGGAGAGGTTACGAGCAGTACTTC. The chain links TRBV7-9 to TRBJ2-7; 7 positions agree with TRBD2. After removal of 5 bases from V and 4 bases from J, the junction contained 5 bases not matched to a gene. The CDR3 contains 13 residues. The germline V gene encodes CDR1 SEHNR and CDR2 FQNEAQ (reference sequence).

V is TRBV6-4 and J is TRBJ2-2; perhaps TRBD1 as D (5 bases). The CDR3 contains 12 residues. CDR1 and CDR2 (germline): MRHNA, SNTAGT. Trimming removed 8 bases from V and 4 bases from J, with 8 bases in between. The CDR3 loop reads CASRQGTGELFF. CDR3 nucleotide sequence: TGTGCCAGCCGTCAGGGCACCGGGGAGCTGTTTTTT.

The rearrangement joins TRBV10-2 to TRBJ1-6; D gene unclear. Germline-derived CDR1 and CDR2 are WSHSY and SAAADI. The CDR3 spans 14 residues. V lost 2 bases and J 6 bases, leaving 8 bases between the germline ends. The CDR3 nucleotides read TGCGCCAGCAGTGAGCGGTATATTAATTCACCCCTCCACTTT. This translates into CASSERYINSPLHF.

V gene TRBV15 combines with J gene TRBJ2-7; D gene unclear. The V gene lost 2 bases and the J gene lost 4 bases, with 6 bases spanning the gap. Germline V gene sequence: CDR1 LNHNV, CDR2 YYDKDF (reference sequence). The CDR3 totals 12 residues. The CDR3 loop reads CATSRSTYEQYF. DNA of the CDR3: TGTGCCACCAGCAGATCCACTTACGAGCAGTACTTC.

This chain connects TRBV19 to TRBJ2-5; TRBD1 matches at 10 bases. CDR1 and CDR2 (germline): LNHDA, SQIVND (reference sequence). This CDR3 has 17 residues. The trim removed 1 base at V and 3 bases at J, leaving 8 bases unmatched. The CDR3 DNA follows: TGTGCCAGTAGTATAGGGATAACCGGGACAGGGGAAGAGACCCAGTACTTC. Its translation: CASSIGITGTGEETQYF. The full variable domain, in which reference TRBV19 and TRBJ2-5 provide the parts outside the CDR3, is DGGITQSPKYLFRKEGQNVTLSCEQNLNHDAMYWYRQDPGQGLRLIYYSQIVNDFQKGDIAEGYSVSREKKESFPLTVTSAQKNPTAFYLCASSIGITGTGEETQYFGPGTRLLVL.

The rearrangement links TRBV7-9 to TRBJ1-4; TRBD1 might be the D (5 bases). Trimming removed 4 bases from V and 6 bases from J, with 15 bases in between. The CDR3 has 15 amino acids. Germline CDR1 is SEHNR and CDR2 is FQNEAQ (reference sequence). CDR3 sequence (DNA): TGTGCCAGCAGCTCACTGGGGGAGGGCTATGAAAAACTGTTTTTT. It specifies CASSSLGEGYEKLFF.